Presented here are 5 T cell receptor beta chains from one specimen sequenced in a study of blood T cell repertoires in COVID-19. The assay was immunoSEQ multiplex PCR, and TCRdb's table has in-frame clones only and misses some. In the table there are about 270,000 clones, less than 90% of which are singletons. Sequences were obtained from PBMCs or T cells enriched from blood (not recorded which). Receptors were obtained from a woman aged 45-65 years who had recovered from COVID-19.

V is TRBV7-8 and J is TRBJ1-5; 9 bases agree with TRBD1. V shed 3 bases and J 7 bases; nucleotides not matched to a gene: 13. CDR1 SGHVS and CDR2 FQNEAQ come from the germline V gene. The CDR3 is 17 amino acids. CDR3 DNA: TGTGCCAGCAGCTTCCGGGACAGGGAGTATCTCAACCAGCCCCAGCATTTT. This gives the protein CASSFRDREYLNQPQHF.

The chain carries TRBV28 and TRBJ2-1, with a tentative D call TRBD2 (6 bases). V lost 6 bases and J lost 0, with 24 bases in between. Per germline, CDR1 MDHEN and CDR2 SYDVKM. The CDR3 is made up of 19 amino acids. CDR3 nucleotide sequence: TGTGCCAGCAGATCGGATTCCGCCCGGCGGGGTGGCTCCTACAATGAGCAGTTCTTC. Translated: CASRSDSARRGGSYNEQFF.

This clone was picked up one time. The V gene is TRBV7-9, the J gene TRBJ1-1, with 9 bases fitting TRBD1. The CDR3 has 15 amino acids. Germline CDR1 reads SEHNR; CDR2 reads FQNEAQ (reference sequence). V lost 4 bases to trimming and J lost 4 bases; unmatched junction nucleotides: 7. CDR3 protein: CASSSGTGMFTEAFF. For the CDR3, the DNA is TGTGCCAGCAGCTCCGGGACAGGGATGTTCACTGAAGCTTTCTTT. Supplemented by reference TRBV7-9 and TRBJ1-1, the full variable domain reads DTGVSQNPRHKITKRGQNVTFRCDPISEHNRLYWYRQTLGQGPEFLTYFQNEAQLEKSRLLSDRFSAERPKGSFSTLEIQRTEQGDSAMYLCASSSGTGMFTEAFFGQGTRLTVV.

CDR3 in DNA: TGTGCCAGCAGCTTAACTCATAGCGGGTCAAGCTCCTACGAGCAGTACTTC. Encoded protein: CASSLTHSGSSSYEQYF. The chain couples TRBV9 to TRBJ2-7, with TRBD2 matching 7 bases. CDR1 and CDR2 (germline): SGDLS, YYNGEE. Trimming cost V 4 bases and J 0 bases; bases outside gene matches: 13. CDR3 length: 17 amino acids.

The gene calls are TRBV2 and TRBJ1-1; no firm D call. The CDR3 length is 13 residues. Between the trimmed V and J ends, which lost 8 bases and 1 base, there was a span of 11 bases. The germline V gene encodes CDR1 SNHLY and CDR2 FYNNEI. In DNA form, the CDR3 reads TGTGCCAGCTTAATAGTGCGGAACACTGAAGCTTTCTTT. Protein sequence: CASLIVRNTEAFF. The entire variable domain, with the rest obtained from reference TRBV2 and TRBJ1-1, is as follows: EPEVTQTPSHQVTQMGQEVILRCVPISNHLYFYWYRQILGQKVEFLVSFYNNEISEKSEIFDDQFSVERPDGSNFTLKIRSTKLEDSAMYFCASLIVRNTEAFFGQGTRLTVV.